This is a list of T cell receptor beta chains from one sample in a study of blood T cell repertoires in COVID-19. The method was immunoSEQ multiplex PCR; TCRdb's version includes in-frame clones alone and lacks a portion of them. Among 210,000 or so clones listed, approximately 91% were seen once. Sequencing was performed on peripheral blood. Receptors originate from a woman in her 40s with acute or convalescent COVID-19. The CDR3 runs from the conserved cysteine through the conserved F or W. D genes are given only for firm matches. Not every row has a clone size; where given, it reads once, few, many or a size class.

TRBV9	TRBJ2-3	NA	NA	TGTGCCAGCAGCGCAAGATCCGACAGTTTCGCCACAGATACGCAGTATTTT	CASSARSDSFATDTQYF
TRBV7-3	TRBJ2-1	TRBD1	NA	TGTGCCAGCAGCTTATACACCCTCGGGACAGGCTGCTACAATGAGCAGTTCTTC	CASSLYTLGTGCYNEQFF
TRBV19	TRBJ2-1	NA	NA	TGTGCCAGTAGTATATCGGGGGTCCGGGGGAATGAGCAGTTCTTC	CASSISGVRGNEQFF
TRBV5-1	TRBJ1-2	TRBD1	NA	TGCGCCAGCAGCTTACAGGGGAAGAGCTATGGCTACACCTTC	CASSLQGKSYGYTF
TRBV12-5	TRBJ1-4	TRBD1	NA	TGTGCTAGTGCCGGGACAGGGGGGCTTGAAAAACTGTTTTTT	CASAGTGGLEKLFF
TRBV6-5	TRBJ1-2	TRBD1	NA	TGTGCCAGCAGTTACGCCCTGGACAGGGATGACTATGGCTACACCTTC	CASSYALDRDDYGYTF
TRBV6-1	TRBJ1-2	NA	NA	TGTGCCAGCAGTGATTCGGGGGTTCAGGTCTATGGCTACACCTTC	CASSDSGVQVYGYTF
TRBV19	TRBJ1-5	NA	few	TGTGCCAGTAGCCGCGACTCGGGGGGCGGTCAGCCCCAGCATTTT	CASSRDSGGGQPQHF
TRBV24-1	TRBJ2-5	NA	NA	TGTGCCACCAGTGATTTGCCCGCCCAACGGGACACCGGGGCGGAGACCCAGTACTTC	CATSDLPAQRDTGAETQYF
TRBV7-9	TRBJ1-2	TRBD1	NA	TGTGCCAGCAGCCCAACAGGGGCTCCCTATGGCTACACCTTC	CASSPTGAPYGYTF
TRBV3-1/TRBV3-2	TRBJ2-3	NA	NA	TGTGCCAGCAGTTACCTAGCGACAGATACGCAGTATTTT	CASSYLATDTQYF
TRBV10-1	TRBJ2-5	NA	NA	TGCGCCAGCAGTGATCGACAGCAAGAGACCCAGTACTTC	CASSDRQQETQYF
TRBV6-5	TRBJ2-2	TRBD2	NA	TGTGCCAGCAGTTACGGGGGGGTGAACACCGGGGAGCTGTTTTTT	CASSYGGVNTGELFF
TRBV4-1	TRBJ1-1	TRBD1	NA	TGCGCCAGCAGCCAAGAGGGACAGGGGATGGACACTGAAGCTTTCTTT	CASSQEGQGMDTEAFF
TRBV19	TRBJ1-5	NA	few	TGTGCCAGTAGTGATGACCGGGGCAGGGGTAGACAGCCCCAGCATTTT	CASSDDRGRGRQPQHF
TRBV28	TRBJ1-5	NA	NA	TGTGCCAGCAGTTTATCGTGGGGCCTAAAGGAAGGTCAGCCCCAGCATTTT	CASSLSWGLKEGQPQHF
TRBV6-4	TRBJ1-2	NA	NA	TGTGCCAGCCTATTCCTCGACACGTTCTCCGGCTATGGCTACACCTTC	CASLFLDTFSGYGYTF
TRBV19	TRBJ2-2	TRBD1	NA	TGTGCCAGTAGTAGGCCTGGGACAGGAGCTACCGGGGAGCTGTTTTTT	CASSRPGTGATGELFF
TRBV19	TRBJ1-1	TRBD1	NA	TGTGCCAGTTCACAGGGGGGCATGAACACTGAAGCTTTCTTT	CASSQGGMNTEAFF
TRBV7-8	TRBJ2-5	NA	NA	TGTGCCAGCGGTTCACCACACAATCCAGAGACCCAGTACTTC	CASGSPHNPETQYF
TRBV9	TRBJ2-5	NA	NA	TGTGCCAGCAGCGTAGGGGACACTGTTAACCAAGAGACCCAGTACTTC	CASSVGDTVNQETQYF
TRBV30	TRBJ2-1	TRBD2	NA	TGTGCCTGGGGACTGGATCTAGCGGGACTTGGGCATGAGCAGTTCTTC	CAWGLDLAGLGHEQFF
TRBV4-1	TRBJ2-5	NA	NA	TGCGCCAGCAGCCAAGACGCGGGGCGGGTAGAGACCCAGTACTTC	CASSQDAGRVETQYF
TRBV5-6	TRBJ1-1	NA	NA	TGTGCCAGCAGCTCAGGGTCCCTTGAAGCTTTCTTT	CASSSGSLEAFF
TRBV5-4	TRBJ2-1	TRBD2	NA	TGTGCCAGCAGCCCGGGAGGTAGCGGGGGATACAATGAGCAGTTCTTC	CASSPGGSGGYNEQFF
TRBV6-4	TRBJ1-2	NA	NA	TGTGCCAGCAGTGACCTGGCAGGGTATGGCTACACCTTC	CASSDLAGYGYTF
TRBV6-4	TRBJ1-5	TRBD1	few	TGTGCCAGCAGTGCGCAGGGGGGTGTACAGCCCCAGCATTTT	CASSAQGGVQPQHF
TRBV3-1/TRBV3-2	TRBJ1-2	NA	NA	TGTGCCAGCAGCCGAGCGGGTGAAGGCCTTAGCGGCTACACCTTC	CASSRAGEGLSGYTF
TRBV5-1	TRBJ2-5	NA	NA	TGCGCCAGCAGTTATTCCGCGCAGGCGGGGCAAGAGACCCAGTACTTC	CASSYSAQAGQETQYF
TRBV3-1/TRBV3-2	TRBJ1-2	NA	NA	TGTGCCAGCAGCCAAGATACGGGAATCTATGGCTACACCTTC	CASSQDTGIYGYTF
TRBV5-1	TRBJ1-2	NA	NA	TGCGCCAGCAGCTTGGATTTCGGGTTGAGGGGCTACACCTTC	CASSLDFGLRGYTF
TRBV29-1	TRBJ1-2	NA	once	TGCAGCGTTGAAGTAGGAGGGGGGGCTGGAAGCTACACCTTC	CSVEVGGGAGSYTF
TRBV27	TRBJ2-3	NA	NA	TGTGCCAGCAGTTTATCAGGCCAGGGTTATAGCACAGATACGCAGTATTTT	CASSLSGQGYSTDTQYF
TRBV6-1	TRBJ2-5	TRBD2	NA	TGTGCCAGCAGTGACCCCTTCGCGGGGGGCAGGAAGACCCAGTACTTC	CASSDPFAGGRKTQYF
TRBV19	TRBJ1-3	NA	NA	TGTGCCAGTAGCCCCCCGGGTTCCTTCTCTGGAAACACCATATATTTT	CASSPPGSFSGNTIYF
TRBV7-9	TRBJ1-3	NA	NA	TGTGCCAGCAGCTTCGACACTTCCTCTGGAAACACCATATATTTT	CASSFDTSSGNTIYF
TRBV10-3	TRBJ1-3	NA	NA	TGTGCCATCAGTAGTGCGTTGGGAAACACCATATATTTT	CAISSALGNTIYF
TRBV6-1	TRBJ2-5	TRBD2	NA	TGTGCCAGCAGTGACCTAGCGGGGGGCCGCGGAGAGACCCAGTACTTC	CASSDLAGGRGETQYF
TRBV3-1/TRBV3-2	TRBJ1-2	NA	few	TGTGCCAGCAGCCAAGGGAGGGACTATGGCTACACCTTC	CASSQGRDYGYTF
TRBV9	TRBJ1-1	TRBD1	NA	TGTGCCAGCAGCACAGGGGGGGGCACTGAAGCTTTCTTT	CASSTGGGTEAFF
TRBV6-1	TRBJ1-4	TRBD1	NA	TGTGCCAGCAGTGAAATGGGCAGGGGGCTAAGGGAAAAACTGTTTTTT	CASSEMGRGLREKLFF
TRBV27	TRBJ1-2	TRBD1	NA	TGTGCCAGCAGAGGAGACAGGGGGTCAGCTAACTATGGCTACACCTTC	CASRGDRGSANYGYTF
TRBV29-1	TRBJ2-1	NA	NA	TGCAGCGTTGTAATGACTATCGGCAACGAGCAGTTCTTC	CSVVMTIGNEQFF
TRBV2	TRBJ1-1	NA	many	TGTGCCAGCAGCCAGGGGACGAACACTGAAGCTTTCTTT	CASSQGTNTEAFF
TRBV21-1	TRBJ1-5	NA	once	TGTGCCAGCAGCGGTACCGGGACAGAAAGCAATCAGCCCCAGCATTTT	CASSGTGTESNQPQHF
TRBV19	TRBJ1-5	NA	NA	TGTGCCAGTAGGGGGCGGGGGTATAATCAGCCCCAGCATTTT	CASRGRGYNQPQHF
TRBV19	TRBJ1-1	NA	many	TGTGCCAGTACCTATAGCCGAGGGAACACTGAAGCTTTCTTT	CASTYSRGNTEAFF
TRBV11-2	TRBJ1-3	NA	NA	TGTGCCAGCAGCTTCGGGTACACTGGAAACACCATATATTTT	CASSFGYTGNTIYF
TRBV10-1	TRBJ2-2	TRBD1	NA	TGCGCCAGCAGTGAGTACAGGGGCACCGGGGAGCTGTTTTTT	CASSEYRGTGELFF
TRBV24-1	TRBJ2-2	NA	NA	TGTGCCACCAGTCCGGGGGAGAACACCGGGGAGCTGTTTTTT	CATSPGENTGELFF
TRBV11-1	TRBJ2-3	TRBD1	NA	TGTGCCAGCAGCAGCCTGGGGACAGGGTTCACAGATACGCAGTATTTT	CASSSLGTGFTDTQYF
TRBV7-2	TRBJ1-2	NA	NA	TGTGCCAGCAGTCCGACAGGCGGCAACTATGGCTACACCTTC	CASSPTGGNYGYTF
TRBV6-5	TRBJ1-1	TRBD1	NA	TGTGCCAGCAGTTACAGGGACAGGAACACTGAAGCTTTCTTT	CASSYRDRNTEAFF